This entry lists 7 T cell receptor beta chains sequenced from one sample in a study of graft-versus-host responses after intestinal transplantation. Assay: immunoSEQ multiplex PCR; the TCRdb copy retains only in-frame clones and omits some. The sample shows about 96,000 clones, around 90% of them seen only once. No antigen has been identified for these receptors. The starting material was unstimulated CD4+ T cells sorted from spleen or lymph node cells, obtained before intestinal transplant. These TCRs come from a human donor who received an intestinal transplant.

The J gene is TRBJ1-1, the V gene TRBV5-1; D is undetermined. Germline CDR1 and CDR2: SGHRS and YFSETQ. Trimming removed 2 bases from V and 0 bases from J, with 14 bases in between. The CDR3 runs 16 residues. DNA for the CDR3: TGCGCCAGCAGCTTCTGGGCAGGCCTAATGAACACTGAAGCTTTCTTT. It specifies CASSFWAGLMNTEAFF.

The chain recombines TRBV13 with TRBJ2-5, with TRBD1 matching over 8 bases. The CDR3 spans 16 residues. Germline V gene sequence: CDR1 PRHDT, CDR2 FYEKMQ (reference sequence). Trimming took 5 bases from V and 2 from J; bases not matched to a gene: 10. In nucleotides, the CDR3 is TGTGCCAGCAGCCCCACGCCCGGGACAGGTCAAGAGACCCAGTACTTC. Translating gives CASSPTPGTGQETQYF.

V and J are TRBV2 and TRBJ2-6; 11 nucleotides agree with TRBD1. In germline, CDR1 is SNHLY, CDR2 FYNNEI. This CDR3 is built from 17 residues. V lost 6 bases to trimming and J lost 2 bases; unmatched junction nucleotides: 6. CDR3 DNA sequence: TGTGCCAGCAGACCCGGGACAGGGGGTACTGGGGCCAACGTCCTGACTTTC. This codes for CASRPGTGGTGANVLTF.

The gene calls are TRBV9 and TRBJ2-3, with a weak D call TRBD2 (6 bases). The CDR3 contains 14 residues. Germline lookup yields CDR1 SGDLS and CDR2 YYNGEE. V was pared by 0 bases and J by 6 bases, with 11 bases between. The CDR3 DNA reads as TGTGCCAGCAGCGTAGGCGGGGCGGGGGATACGCAGTATTTT. It yields the protein CASSVGGAGDTQYF. The full variable domain, rest sourced from reference TRBV9 and TRBJ2-3, is DSGVTQTPKHLITATGQRVTLRCSPRSGDLSVYWYQQSLDQGLQFLIQYYNGEERAKGNILERFSAQQFPDLHSELNLSSLELGDSALYFCASSVGGAGDTQYFGPGTRLTVL.

This chain joins TRBV30 and TRBJ2-3, with a tentative D call TRBD1 (6 bases). The CDR3 runs 15 residues. Germline V gene sequence: CDR1 GTSNPN, CDR2 SVGIG (reference sequence). The V and J ends lost 2 bases and 2 bases respectively, with 14 bases between them. The CDR3 DNA reads as TGTGCCTGGAGTTTCGGCAGGGGAAACACAGATACGCAGTATTTT. Its translation: CAWSFGRGNTDTQYF.

The chain joins TRBV2 to TRBJ1-2; D is unclear. Trimming pared 2 bases from V and 0 bases from J, leaving 10 bases between. Germline V gene sequence: CDR1 SNHLY, CDR2 FYNNEI. The CDR3 covers 15 residues. The CDR3 region is CASSERRGSNYGYTF. As DNA, the CDR3 is TGTGCCAGCAGTGAACGGCGGGGTTCTAACTATGGCTACACCTTC.

The rearrangement links TRBV7-3 to TRBJ2-1, with 10 nucleotides matching TRBD1. This CDR3 has 15 amino acids. Unmatched junction bases numbered 7, after V lost 5 bases and J lost 6 bases. Looked up from germline, CDR1 is SGHTA and CDR2 is FQGTGA. The CDR3 sequence: CASSRPGQGPNEQFF. CDR3 DNA: TGTGCCAGCAGCCGCCCGGGACAGGGGCCCAATGAGCAGTTCTTC.